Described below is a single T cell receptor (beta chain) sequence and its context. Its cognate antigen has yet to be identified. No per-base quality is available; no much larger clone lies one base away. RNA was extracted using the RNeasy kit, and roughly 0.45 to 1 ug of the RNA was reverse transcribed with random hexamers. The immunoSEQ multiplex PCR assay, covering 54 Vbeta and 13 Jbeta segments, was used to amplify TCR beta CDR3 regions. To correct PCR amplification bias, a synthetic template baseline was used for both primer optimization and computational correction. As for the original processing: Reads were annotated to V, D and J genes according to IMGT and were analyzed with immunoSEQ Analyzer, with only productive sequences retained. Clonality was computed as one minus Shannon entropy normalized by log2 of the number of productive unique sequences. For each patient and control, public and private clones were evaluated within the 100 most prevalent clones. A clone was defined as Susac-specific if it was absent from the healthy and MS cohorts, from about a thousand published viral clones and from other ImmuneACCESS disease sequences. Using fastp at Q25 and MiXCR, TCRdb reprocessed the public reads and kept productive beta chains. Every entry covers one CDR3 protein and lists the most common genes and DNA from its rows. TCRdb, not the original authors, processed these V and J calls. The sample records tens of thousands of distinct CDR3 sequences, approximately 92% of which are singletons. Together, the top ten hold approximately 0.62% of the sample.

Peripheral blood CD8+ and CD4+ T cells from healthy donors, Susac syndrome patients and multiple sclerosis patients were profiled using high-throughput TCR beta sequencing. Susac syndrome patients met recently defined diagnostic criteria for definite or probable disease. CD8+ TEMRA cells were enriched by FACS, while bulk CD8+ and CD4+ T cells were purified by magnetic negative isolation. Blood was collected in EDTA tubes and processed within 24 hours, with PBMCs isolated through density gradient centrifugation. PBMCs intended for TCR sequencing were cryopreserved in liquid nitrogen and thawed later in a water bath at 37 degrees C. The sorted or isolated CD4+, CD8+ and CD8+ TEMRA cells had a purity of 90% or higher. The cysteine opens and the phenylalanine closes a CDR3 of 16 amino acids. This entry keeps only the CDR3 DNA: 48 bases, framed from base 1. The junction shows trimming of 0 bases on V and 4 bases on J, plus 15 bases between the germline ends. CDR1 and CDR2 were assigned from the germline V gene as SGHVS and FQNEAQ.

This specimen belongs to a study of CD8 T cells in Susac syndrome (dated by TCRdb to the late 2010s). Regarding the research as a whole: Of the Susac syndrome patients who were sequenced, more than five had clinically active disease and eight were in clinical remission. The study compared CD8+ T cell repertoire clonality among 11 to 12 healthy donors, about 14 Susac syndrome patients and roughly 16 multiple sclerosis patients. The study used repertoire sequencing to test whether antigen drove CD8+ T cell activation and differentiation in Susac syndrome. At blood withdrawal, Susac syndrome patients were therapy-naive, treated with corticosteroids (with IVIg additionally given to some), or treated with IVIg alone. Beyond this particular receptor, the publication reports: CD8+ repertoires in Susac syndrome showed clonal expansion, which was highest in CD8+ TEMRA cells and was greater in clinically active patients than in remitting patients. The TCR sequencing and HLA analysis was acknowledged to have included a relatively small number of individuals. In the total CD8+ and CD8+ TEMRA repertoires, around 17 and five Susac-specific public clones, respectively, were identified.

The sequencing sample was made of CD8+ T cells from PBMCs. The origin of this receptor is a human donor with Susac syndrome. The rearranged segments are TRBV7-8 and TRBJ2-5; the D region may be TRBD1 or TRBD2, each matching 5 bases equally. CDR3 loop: CASSLAWDPGTETQYF. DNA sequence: TGTGCCAGCAGCTTAGCGTGGGACCCGGGCACAGAGACCCAGTACTTC.